Following are 28 T cell receptor beta chains from one sample sequenced in a study of cytomegalovirus exposure and HLA in healthy donors listed by TCRdb under 2017. Libraries came from the immunoSEQ multiplex PCR assay. A mixture of 60 forward primers for TCR Vbeta segments and 13 reverse primers for TCR Jbeta segments was used in the multiplex PCR. TCRdb provides this immuneACCESS table in a form limited to in-frame rearrangements. Some clones are lacking; in checked studies, under half of them reflect an unresolved V gene, and why the rest are absent is not known. This sample is represented by about 160,000 clones; approximately 81% of them were singletons. The ten largest clones capture about 7.7% of the sample. Input material: PBMCs. The origin of the receptors is a woman in her twenties or thirties in good health and CMV-seropositive.

The chain is built from TRBV19 and TRBJ2-3; TRBD1 matches at 8 bases. The V gene end was trimmed by 4 bases and the J gene end by 2 bases; junction bases not matched to a gene: 5. The CDR3 is 15 amino acids. Germline CDR1 and CDR2: LNHDA and SQIVND (reference sequence). CDR3 in DNA: TGTGCCAGTAGTAAGACAGGGGTATTCACAGATACGCAGTATTTT. Its translation: CASSKTGVFTDTQYF.

The chain has TRBV4-1 and TRBJ2-3, with TRBD1 matching 8 bases. V gave up 3 bases and J gave up 4 bases; unmatched junction bases: 6. Germline values: CDR1 MGHRA, CDR2 YSYEKL. This CDR3 contains 15 residues. The CDR3 sequence: CASSQDGTGADTQYF. In DNA form, the CDR3 reads TGCGCCAGCAGCCAGGATGGGACAGGCGCAGATACGCAGTATTTT.

The chain links TRBV6-6 to TRBJ2-7, with TRBD1 as a possible D gene (6 bases). The CDR3 has 15 amino acids. Germline-derived CDR1 and CDR2 are MNHNY and SVGAGI (reference sequence). The V end lost 4 bases, the J end lost 3 bases, and 16 bases lay between the germline ends. The chain's CDR3 is CASSWVKDRYYEQYF. The CDR3 nucleotides read TGTGCCAGCAGTTGGGTAAAGGACAGATACTACGAGCAGTACTTC.

The chain recombines TRBV11-2 with TRBJ2-1; 8 positions agree with TRBD1. This CDR3 region has 18 residues. Germline loops: CDR1 SGHAT, CDR2 FQNNGV. Trimming took 1 base from V and 9 from J; bases not matched to a gene: 17. The CDR3 DNA sequence: TGTGCCAGCAGCTTAGTTTTGGGGACCCGGACAGGGAGCGGTGAGCAGTTCTTC. Translation: CASSLVLGTRTGSGEQFF.

This clone is a singleton in its sample. The genes are TRBV30 and TRBJ1-2; TRBD1 agrees at 8 bases. The CDR3 sequence is 18 residues long. Germline CDR1 reads GTSNPN; CDR2 reads SVGIG (reference sequence). The J segment lost 5 bases and the V segment lost 5 bases, leaving 22 bases of the junction unmatched. The DNA for the CDR3 is TGTGCCTGGTGCGGGAGGGGAAAGGACAGGGCGGGAGTGTATGGCTACACCTTC. This sequence encodes CAWCGRGKDRAGVYGYTF.

This clone occurred once. The chain links TRBV7-9 to TRBJ1-2, with D unresolved. Germline-derived CDR1 and CDR2 are SEHNR and FQNEAQ (reference sequence). V lost 5 bases and J 8 bases, leaving 12 bases between the germline ends. This CDR3 is 12 amino acids long. The CDR3 sequence is CASSESYEGYTF. The CDR3, as DNA: TGTGCCAGCAGCGAATCCTATGAGGGCTACACCTTC.

Turning to this clone: It is likely a read error, because the conserved phenylalanine at the end of the CDR3 is missing. The DNA is left out, because the CDR3 cannot be placed on it with certainty; the CDR3 is given as TCRdb lists it. This chain uses TRBV28 with TRBJ1-2; the table calls TRBD1, which could not be checked here. CDR1 is MDHEN, CDR2 SYDVKM, per germline. The CDR3 has 12 residues if both end residues are counted. CDR3 region: CASSLPGQAPSV.

V is TRBV7-2 and J is TRBJ2-7; 8 bases align to TRBD1. This CDR3 contains 14 residues. Germline lookup yields CDR1 SGHTA and CDR2 FQGNSA. Losses at the gene ends were 3 bases for V and 3 bases for J; bases not matched to a gene: 4. CDR3: CASSLGQDHYEQYF. The CDR3 DNA sequence: TGTGCCAGCAGCTTGGGACAGGACCACTACGAGCAGTACTTC. Complete variable domain (other parts from reference TRBV7-2 and TRBJ2-7): GAGVSQSPSNKVTEKGKDVELRCDPISGHTALYWYRQSLGQGLEFLIYFQGNSAPDKSGLPSDRFSAERTGGSVSTLTIQRTQQEDSAVYLCASSLGQDHYEQYFGPGTRLTVT.

The V and J genes are TRBV2 and TRBJ2-7, with a tentative D call TRBD1 (6 bases). The V end was cut by 8 bases, the J end by 6 bases, with 17 bases between. Germline assignment: CDR1 SNHLY and CDR2 FYNNEI. This CDR3 is 13 amino acids long. In DNA form, the CDR3 reads TGTGCCAGCTCCTACAGGGAATTCGGCGAGCAGTACTTC. It encodes CASSYREFGEQYF. The variable domain in full, with the rest retrieved from reference TRBV2 and TRBJ2-7, is EPEVTQTPSHQVTQMGQEVILRCVPISNHLYFYWYRQILGQKVEFLVSFYNNEISEKSEIFDDQFSVERPDGSNFTLKIRSTKLEDSAMYFCASSYREFGEQYFGPGTRLTVT.

The gene calls are TRBV21-1 and TRBJ2-7; TRBD2 is the table's D call, not checked against the DNA. TRBV21-1 is listed as a pseudogene. The CDR3 spans 14 residues. The CDR3 region has the DNA TGTGCCAGCAGCAATCTACGACTAGCCTACGAGCAGTACTTC. It specifies CASSNLRLAYEQYF.

This chain uses TRBV7-2 with TRBJ2-5; tentatively, D is TRBD2 (7 bases). Germline loops: CDR1 SGHTA, CDR2 FQGNSA. V lost 1 base and J 5 bases, leaving 14 bases between the germline ends. The CDR3 sequence is 15 residues long. CDR3 amino acids: CASSLVGGGPETQYF. The CDR3 DNA reads TGTGCCAGCAGCTTAGTGGGGGGGGGCCCGGAGACCCAGTACTTC.

This clone was seen only a few times. J is TRBJ2-5 and V is TRBV5-1, with 10 positions matching TRBD2. This CDR3 spans 15 amino acids. V shed 4 bases, J shed 5 bases, and the junction held 8 bases outside the gene matches. CDR1 SGHRS and CDR2 YFSETQ come from the germline V gene. DNA for the CDR3: TGCGCCAGCAGCCTCGGAGCGGGGGGGTGGGAGACCCAGTACTTC. It specifies CASSLGAGGWETQYF.

The V and J genes are TRBV5-1 and TRBJ2-3; TRBD2 aligns across 11 bases. Germline trimming cut 0 bases from V and 8 bases from J; bases unmatched to any gene: 14. This CDR3 has 18 amino acids. CDR1 and CDR2 from the germline V gene are SGHRS and YFSETQ. The CDR3 nucleotides are TGCGCCAGCAGCTTGGCCAAGGGCCTAGCGGGGGGCACTGGTACGCAGTATTTT. It yields the protein CASSLAKGLAGGTGTQYF.

The chain couples TRBV6-5 to TRBJ1-2; 8 bases fit TRBD1. This CDR3 is built from 14 residues. V was pared by 2 bases and J by 5 bases, with 4 bases of the junction left unmatched. CDR1 MNHEY and CDR2 SVGAGI come from the germline V gene. CDR3 protein: CASSYVDRAYGYTF. The CDR3 DNA follows: TGTGCCAGCAGTTACGTGGACAGGGCTTATGGCTACACCTTC.

The chain uses TRBV11-2 and TRBJ1-2; no firm D call. V lost 5 bases and J lost 14, with 18 bases in between. Germline V lookup: CDR1 SGHAT, CDR2 FQNNGV. CDR3 length equals 12 residues. CDR3 amino acids: CASSPVGYVLTF. As DNA, the CDR3 is TGTGCCAGCAGCCCGGTCGGGTACGTCTTAACCTTC.

The rearrangement joins TRBV5-1 to TRBJ2-1; 10 bases fit TRBD1. From germline, CDR1 is SGHRS and CDR2 YFSETQ. This CDR3 comprises 17 residues. V trimming: 5 bases; J trimming: 0 bases; junction bases outside the gene matches: 8. The CDR3 protein is CASRLDRGRFSYNEQFF. As DNA, the CDR3 is TGCGCCAGCAGACTTGACAGGGGGCGATTCTCCTACAATGAGCAGTTCTTC. Full variable domain (outside the CDR3, taken from reference TRBV5-1 and TRBJ2-1): KAGVTQTPRYLIKTRGQQVTLSCSPISGHRSVSWYQQTPGQGLQFLFEYFSETQRNKGNFPGRFSGRQFSNSRSEMNVSTLELGDSALYLCASRLDRGRFSYNEQFFGPGTRLTVL.

The J gene is TRBJ2-1, the V gene TRBV30, with TRBD1 matching over 12 bases. CDR3 length: 14 amino acids. Looked up from germline, CDR1 is GTSNPN and CDR2 is SVGIG (reference sequence). V lost 6 bases to trimming and J lost 7 bases; unmatched junction nucleotides: 7. CDR3: CACLGDRGRNEQFF. The CDR3 DNA sequence: TGTGCCTGCCTCGGGGACAGGGGGCGAAATGAGCAGTTCTTC.

The V gene is TRBV15, the J gene TRBJ1-1, with D hard to call. Per germline, CDR1 LNHNV and CDR2 YYDKDF (reference sequence). Trimming pared 0 bases from V and 3 bases from J, leaving 5 bases between. The CDR3 loop spans 13 amino acids. CDR3 nucleotides: TGTGCCACCAGCAGAGATGGAGACACTGAAGCTTTCTTT. Encoded protein: CATSRDGDTEAFF.

The chain combines TRBV28 with TRBJ2-7; 7 bases are a match to TRBD1. V trimming: 5 bases; J trimming: 3 bases; junction bases outside the gene matches: 10. Germline CDR1 reads MDHEN; CDR2 reads SYDVKM. The CDR3 loop spans 15 amino acids. The CDR3 DNA reads as TGTGCCAGCAGTCCCCCAGAAGGGGGCTACTACGAGCAGTACTTC. Residues: CASSPPEGGYYEQYF.

The chain combines TRBV7-9 with TRBJ1-2, with TRBD1 identical over 8 bases. Germline CDR1 SEHNR, CDR2 FQNEAQ (reference sequence). CDR3 size: 15 residues. V trimming: 5 bases; J trimming: 2 bases; junction bases outside the gene matches: 7. The CDR3 reads CASSTTDRANYGYTF. In nucleotides, the CDR3 is TGTGCCAGCAGCACCACGGACAGGGCCAACTATGGCTACACCTTC.

The chain combines TRBV30 with TRBJ1-2, with unresolved D. This CDR3 is 14 amino acids long. V was trimmed by 0 bases and J by 1 base, leaving 9 bases between them. Germline V gene sequence: CDR1 GTSNPN, CDR2 SVGIG (reference sequence). DNA for the CDR3: TGTGCCTGGAGTGTTTGGCCCCTTAACTATGGCTACACCTTC. It translates to CAWSVWPLNYGYTF.

This clone occurred a few times. The J gene is TRBJ1-2, the V gene TRBV9; 7 bases are shared with TRBD1. CDR3 length equals 15 residues. CDR1 and CDR2 from the germline V gene are SGDLS and YYNGEE. Trimming took 3 bases from V and 2 from J; bases not matched to a gene: 7. The CDR3 region is CASSAQDRTNYGYTF. CDR3 DNA sequence: TGTGCCAGCAGCGCCCAGGACAGGACCAACTATGGCTACACCTTC.

A few counts support this clone. The chain joins TRBV6-9 to TRBJ2-2; TRBD1 matches 7 bases. CDR1 MNHGY and CDR2 SVAAGI come from the germline V gene. V trimming: 0 bases; J trimming: 3 bases; junction bases outside the gene matches: 4. CDR3 size: 16 residues. The CDR3 protein is CASSYSRQGDTGELFF. The CDR3 nucleotides are TGTGCCAGCAGTTATTCCCGACAGGGCGACACCGGGGAGCTGTTTTTT.

The CDR3 nucleotides read TGTGCCAGCAGCATGGGGGCAGGGGGCTTGCAAAATTCACCCCTCCACTTT. It specifies CASSMGAGGLQNSPLHF. The J gene is TRBJ1-6, the V gene TRBV21-1; TRBD1 is taken as the D call from the table, unchecked against the DNA. TRBV21-1 is a recognized pseudogene. There are 17 residues in the CDR3.

CDR3 protein: CSVAQGDSEQFF. The CDR3 nucleotides are TGCAGCGTTGCTCAGGGCGATAGTGAGCAGTTCTTC. The rearrangement uses TRBV29-1 and TRBJ2-1; a possible D gene is TRBD1 (5 bases). Trimming pared 4 bases from V and 9 bases from J, leaving 13 bases between. The CDR3 loop spans 12 amino acids. Per the germline V gene, CDR1 is SQVTM and CDR2 is ANQGSEA.

This chain uses TRBV6-5 with TRBJ2-4; TRBD1 agrees at 7 bases. Germline CDR1 MNHEY, CDR2 SVGAGI. Trimming cost V 4 bases and J 10 bases; bases outside gene matches: 4. The length of the CDR3 is 12 residues. For the CDR3, the DNA is TGTGCCAGCAGTTTGTCCAGGGGGATTCAGTACTTC. It codes for CASSLSRGIQYF.

This rearrangement joins TRBV5-5 to TRBJ1-1; D call uncertain. Between the trimmed V and J ends, which lost 5 bases and 7 bases, there was a span of 9 bases. Germline loops: CDR1 SGHKS, CDR2 YYEKEE (reference sequence). This CDR3 is 11 amino acids long. This CDR3 is CASRQSYEAFF. CDR3 DNA: TGTGCCAGCAGACAATCTTATGAAGCTTTCTTT.

V usage is TRBV4-3 and J usage is TRBJ2-7; 7 bases match TRBD2. Trimming removed 1 base from V and 3 bases from J; junction bases left unmatched: 9. This CDR3 contains 16 residues. Germline CDR1 reads LGHNA; CDR2 reads YSLEER. The CDR3 spells CASSQVFGRGDYEQYF. The CDR3 coding sequence is TGCGCCAGCAGCCAAGTTTTTGGACGGGGGGACTACGAGCAGTACTTC.